This T cell receptor (beta chain) originates from a study of blood T cell repertoires in COVID-19. Study-wide context: COVID-19 samples, acute and convalescent, were from the United States, Italy and Spain. T cells, B-cell-depleted T cells, or PBMCs supplied cDNA or gDNA.

This clone appeared a single time. How the authors handled the data: Quantification of nucleated cells was approximated via reference gene primer amplification. Assay: immunoSEQ multiplex PCR; the TCRdb copy retains only in-frame clones and omits some. The V and J calls and the clone size are those of that table, but D and trimming were determined from the DNA. The repertoire includes some 250,000 clones, around 90% of them detected once, and 0.9% to 1% sits in the top ten. The CDR3 is 16 residues long. Trimming took off 2 bases at V and 6 bases at J, with 14 bases between the two ends. Germline V gene lookup returns CDR1 MNHNS and CDR2 SASEGT.

This receptor was identified in a middle-aged woman who had recovered from COVID-19. The genes are TRBV6-1 and TRBJ1-6, with D hard to call. The specimen sequenced was peripheral blood. The CDR3 DNA follows: TGTGCCAGCAGTGAACTCGGCAGCCGGGTTAATTCACCCCTCCACTTT. As protein: CASSELGSRVNSPLHF.